The next 15 T cell receptor beta chains were all read from a single sample in a study of T cell repertoires in cytomegalovirus infection. Using its own MiXCR run on the reads, TCRdb lists one record per CDR3 protein. The sample contains roughly 500,000 distinct CDR3 sequences, around 10% of which appear only once. Specimen: PBMCs. These TCRs come from a human donor in good health (CMV status not recorded). Some clones in this sample may be carry-over from other donors' samples.

This clonotype showed up many times. This chain uses TRBV7-9 with TRBJ1-6; no firm D call. CDR3 size: 17 residues. Germline CDR1 and CDR2: SEHNR and FQNEAQ (reference sequence). The V and J ends lost 5 bases and 6 bases respectively, with 20 bases between them. The CDR3 loop reads CASSLSRGRRANSPLHF. The CDR3 DNA reads as TGTGCCAGCAGCCTTTCCCGTGGGAGGAGGGCTAATTCACCCCTCCACTTT. Based on the CDR3 plus reference TRBV7-9 and TRBJ1-6, the full variable domain is DTGVSQNPRHKITKRGQNVTFRCDPISEHNRLYWYRQTLGQGPEFLTYFQNEAQLEKSRLLSDRFSAERPKGSFSTLEIQRTEQGDSAMYLCASSLSRGRRANSPLHFGNGTRLTVT.

The V gene is TRBV10-3, the J gene TRBJ2-2, with a tentative D call TRBD1 (5 bases). V lost 4 bases and J lost 6, with 12 bases in between. The CDR3 totals 14 residues. Germline values: CDR1 ENHRY, CDR2 SYGVKD. CDR3 protein: CAISAIRASGELFF. The CDR3 bases are TGTGCCATCAGTGCGATCAGGGCCTCCGGGGAGCTGTTTTTT.

This sequence joins TRBV10-3 and TRBJ1-2; 7 bases align to TRBD1. J lost 4 bases, V lost 2 bases, and 10 bases had no gene match. Germline loops: CDR1 ENHRY, CDR2 SYGVKD. The CDR3 is made up of 16 amino acids. The CDR3 loop reads CAISEQSGGTFYGYTF. CDR3 DNA: TGTGCCATCAGTGAGCAGTCAGGGGGAACATTCTATGGCTACACCTTC.

This clonotype was observed many times. CDR3: CASRDSGFSYEQYF. Written as DNA, the CDR3 is TGTGCCAGCAGGGATTCCGGGTTCTCCTACGAGCAGTACTTC. The V gene is TRBV6-1, the J gene TRBJ2-7; no firm D call. The CDR3 spans 14 residues. The V end lost 6 bases, the J end lost 0 bases, and 12 bases lay between the germline ends. Looked up from germline, CDR1 is MNHNS and CDR2 is SASEGT.

A few counts support this clonotype. The rearrangement joins TRBV24-1 to TRBJ2-2; no clear D. The CDR3 consists of 14 residues. Per the germline V gene, CDR1 is KGHDR and CDR2 is SFDVKD. V lost 5 bases and J lost 6, with 12 bases in between. The CDR3 reads CATSVGSYAGELFF. CDR3 bases: TGTGCCACCAGTGTCGGTTCCTACGCCGGGGAGCTGTTTTTT.

Many counts were recorded for this clonotype. The chain couples TRBV6-1 to TRBJ2-1; tentatively, D is TRBD1 (5 bases). The CDR3 totals 10 residues. Germline-derived CDR1 and CDR2 are MNHNS and SASEGT. V was cut by 4 bases and J by 10 bases, with 5 bases left in between. For the CDR3, the DNA is TGTGCCAGCAGTGGGACAGAGCAGTTCTTC. Translation gives CASSGTEQFF.

This clonotype was seen at least ten times. J is TRBJ2-7 and V is TRBV2; D remains ambiguous. The V end was cut by 4 bases, the J end by 2 bases, with 6 bases between. Germline-derived CDR1 and CDR2 are SNHLY and FYNNEI. CDR3 length equals 12 residues. The CDR3 loop reads CASSGTTYEQYF. The CDR3 DNA is TGTGCCAGCAGTGGGACCACCTACGAGCAGTACTTC.

The genes are TRBV19 and TRBJ2-1, with 13 nucleotides matching TRBD2. The germline V gene has CDR1 LNHDA and CDR2 SQIVND (reference sequence). V was pared by 3 bases and J by 4 bases, with 12 bases of the junction left unmatched. CDR3 length: 19 residues. CDR3 nucleotide sequence: TGTGCCAGTAGTATGTTAGCGCCGGGACTAGCGGGAAGGTACAATGAGCAGTTCTTC. Its translation: CASSMLAPGLAGRYNEQFF.

This clonotype showed up many times. The chain joins TRBV11-1 to TRBJ1-1; no definite D call. CDR1 is SGHAT, CDR2 FQDESV, per germline (reference sequence). CDR3 length equals 13 residues. Trimming removed 1 base from V and 6 bases from J, with 9 bases in between. The DNA of the CDR3 is TGTGCCAGCAGCTTAGTTCTCGAGGCTGAAGCTTTCTTT. Translation: CASSLVLEAEAFF. The complete variable domain, with remaining parts taken from reference TRBV11-1 and TRBJ1-1, reads EAEVAQSPRYKITEKSQAVAFWCDPISGHATLYWYRQILGQGPELLVQFQDESVVDDSQLPKDRFSAERLKGVDSTLKIQPAELGDSAMYLCASSLVLEAEAFFGQGTRLTVV.

This clonotype was recorded many times. The rearrangement joins TRBV23-1 to TRBJ2-5; 7 positions agree with TRBD1. TRBV23-1 is an open reading frame, and its role is uncertain. The CDR3 has 15 residues. The junction had 8 bases not matched to a gene; V was cut back by 7 bases and J by 0 bases. CDR3 in DNA: TGCGCCAGCACGACCGGGACAGAGAACCAAGAGACCCAGTACTTC. Translating gives CASTTGTENQETQYF.

This clonotype was observed many times. As DNA, the CDR3 is TGTGCCAGCAGCATTACCACGGGACAGGGGTCAGGGGCCAAAAACATTCAGTACTTC. This translates into CASSITTGQGSGAKNIQYF. V usage is TRBV11-2 and J usage is TRBJ2-4, with TRBD1 matching over 10 bases. The V gene's germline CDR1 is SGHAT and CDR2 FQNNGV. V gave up 5 bases and J gave up 1 base; unmatched junction bases: 14. This CDR3 comprises 19 residues.

The chain couples TRBV29-1 to TRBJ1-2; 8 nucleotides match TRBD1. The CDR3 is 13 residues long. V gave up 7 bases and J gave up 2 bases; unmatched junction bases: 6. Germline V gene lookup returns CDR1 SQVTM and CDR2 ANQGSEA. The CDR3 loop is CSAGDRSNYGYTF. The CDR3 coding sequence is TGCAGCGCTGGGGACAGGTCCAACTATGGCTACACCTTC.

This clonotype has at least ten counts. The CDR3 reads CASSSGTGRPGELFF. The DNA for the CDR3 is TGCGCCAGCAGCTCCGGGACAGGGCGCCCCGGGGAGCTGTTTTTT. This chain connects TRBV5-1 to TRBJ2-2; 9 bases are a match to TRBD1. This CDR3 is built from 15 residues. The junction had 6 bases not matched to a gene; V was cut back by 3 bases and J by 6 bases. The germline gives CDR1 SGHRS, CDR2 YFSETQ.

This clonotype was seen many times. The rearrangement uses TRBV27 and TRBJ1-5, with 8 positions matching TRBD1. This CDR3 region has 16 residues. Germline lookup yields CDR1 MNHEY and CDR2 SMNVEV (reference sequence). Trimming cost V 5 bases and J 3 bases; bases outside gene matches: 9. CDR3 loop: CASSPSTGETNQPQHF. The CDR3 region has the DNA TGTGCCAGCAGTCCTTCGACAGGGGAGACCAATCAGCCCCAGCATTTT.

This clonotype was seen at least ten times. This chain joins TRBV7-6 and TRBJ2-3; no reliable D call. The ends were cut back, 4 bases at V and 5 bases at J, with 22 bases in the middle. This CDR3 contains 17 residues. Germline-derived CDR1 and CDR2 are SGHVS and FNYEAQ. The CDR3: CASSSPQGGGPGDTQYF. In DNA form, the CDR3 reads TGTGCCAGCAGCTCCCCGCAAGGCGGCGGCCCCGGAGATACGCAGTATTTT.